The 11 T cell receptor beta chains presented below share a single source sample, sequenced in a study of Graves' ophthalmopathy and Graves' hyperthyroidism. Researchers took RNA transcripts and amplified TCR beta CDR3 regions from them. Second-round multiplex PCR followed a first-round RT-PCR using HTBI primers. In TCRdb, the multiplex PCR reads were re-called with MiXCR into one record per CDR3 protein. The data contain hundreds of thousands of distinct CDR3 sequences, roughly 50% of them seen just once; the ten biggest clones take up approximately 51%. Sample: peripheral blood. The receptors come from an adult man with Graves' ophthalmopathy.

This rearrangement joins TRBV20-1 to TRBJ2-7, with D possibly TRBD2 on 5 matching bases. The CDR3 is made up of 14 amino acids. From germline, CDR1 is DFQATT and CDR2 SNEGSKA (reference sequence). V was trimmed by 5 bases and J by 2 bases, leaving 16 bases between them. The DNA of the CDR3 is TGCAGTGCTGCTACTAGTGAGGACCCCTACGAGCAGTACTTC. It yields the protein CSAATSEDPYEQYF.

In this sample, this clonotype turned up a few times. The J gene is TRBJ1-2, the V gene TRBV3-1; unclear D gene. The germline V gene encodes CDR1 LGHDT and CDR2 YNNKEL (reference sequence). Trimming cost V 1 base and J 8 bases, with 17 bases left between them. The CDR3 sequence is 15 residues long. The CDR3 reads CASSQAIPGLIGYTF. CDR3 coding DNA: TGTGCCAGCAGCCAAGCAATTCCAGGCCTCATAGGCTACACCTTC.

About this clonotype itself: At one end the junction does not follow the germline gene, possibly because of a read error. The rearrangement joins TRBV20-1 to TRBJ1-6, with no clear D. CDR1 is DFQATT, CDR2 SNEGSKA, per germline (reference sequence). The CDR3 covers 14 residues. The CDR3 spells CGATGLVANSPLHF. The DNA of the CDR3 is TGCGGTGCTACCGGGTTAGTAGCGAATTCACCCCTCCACTTT.

There are a few counts of this clonotype. The genes are TRBV28 and TRBJ1-6; D not resolved. Trimming removed 8 bases at V and 6 bases at J, with 2 bases between. Per germline, CDR1 MDHEN and CDR2 SYDVKM. The CDR3 sequence is 10 residues long. CDR3 sequence: CASGNSPLHF. Written as DNA, the CDR3 is TGTGCCAGCGGTAATTCACCCCTCCACTTT.

This sequence joins TRBV20-1 and TRBJ1-2; 8 bases align to TRBD1. Germline CDR1 and CDR2: DFQATT and SNEGSKA (reference sequence). Germline trimming cut 6 bases from V and 3 bases from J; bases unmatched to any gene: 6. This CDR3 has 13 residues. CDR3 protein: CSAAGGSDYGYTF. The CDR3 coding sequence is TGCAGTGCCGCAGGGGGCTCAGACTATGGCTACACCTTC.

This clonotype has only a few counts. The chain has TRBV5-1 and TRBJ1-2; TRBD1 might be the D (5 bases). Germline V lookup: CDR1 SGHRS, CDR2 YFSETQ. Trimming took off 4 bases at V and 4 bases at J, with 17 bases between the two ends. This CDR3 region has 15 residues. The CDR3 loop is CASSPSDSSRYGYTF. DNA for the CDR3: TGCGCCAGCAGCCCCAGTGACAGTTCCCGCTATGGCTACACCTTC.

Comments on this clonotype: The final CDR3 position lacks the conserved phenylalanine or tryptophan, pointing to a likely read error. The rearrangement joins TRBV14 to TRBJ1-2; a weak D match, TRBD1 (6 bases). V lost 4 bases and J lost 2, with 11 bases in between. The CDR3 loop spans 14 amino acids. Germline CDR1 SGHDN, CDR2 FVKESK. CDR3 nucleotides: TGTGCCAGCAGCCTATATGGACAGAACTATGGCTACACCGTC. Translating gives CASSLYGQNYGYTV.

V and J are TRBV7-2 and TRBJ2-5, with 13 bases that match TRBD2. The trim removed 5 bases at V and 9 bases at J, leaving 3 bases unmatched. CDR3 length: 13 residues. Germline assignment: CDR1 SGHTA and CDR2 FQGNSA. CDR3 DNA sequence: TGTGCCAGCAGCCCCGGACTAGCGGGGGCCCAGTACTTC. Protein product: CASSPGLAGAQYF.

The V and J genes are TRBV27 and TRBJ2-5, with D perhaps TRBD2 (5 bases). The CDR3 length is 17 residues. Germline V gene lookup returns CDR1 MNHEY and CDR2 SMNVEV (reference sequence). V gave up 2 bases and J gave up 5 bases, with 21 bases separating them. CDR3 DNA: TGTGCCAGCAGTTTAATTGGGAGACGGGGAGTGAGCGAGACCCAGTACTTC. Its protein is CASSLIGRRGVSETQYF.

The V call is TRBV11-2, the J call TRBJ1-1, with D unclear. Germline V CDR1 and CDR2: SGHAT, FQNNGV. The ends were cut back, 1 base at V and 1 base at J, with 7 bases in the middle. The CDR3 covers 14 residues. The CDR3: CASSLVAGNTEAFF. CDR3 nucleotide sequence: TGTGCCAGCAGCTTAGTCGCGGGGAACACTGAAGCTTTCTTT. Full variable domain (missing parts from reference TRBV11-2 and TRBJ1-1): EAGVAQSPRYKIIEKRQSVAFWCNPISGHATLYWYQQILGQGPKLLIQFQNNGVVDDSQLPKDRFSAERLKGVDSTLKIQPAKLEDSAVYLCASSLVAGNTEAFFGQGTRLTVV.

This chain links TRBV7-9 with TRBJ2-7; D remains unclear. Germline assignment: CDR1 SEHNR and CDR2 FQNEAQ (reference sequence). The V end lost 2 bases, the J end lost 3 bases, and 11 bases lay between the germline ends. The CDR3 totals 14 residues. In nucleotides, the CDR3 is TGTGCCAGCAGCTTACAAGTCAGAATCTACGAGCAGTACTTC. It codes for CASSLQVRIYEQYF.